The rows below give T cell receptor beta chains drawn from one sample of a study of T cells in Graves' hyperthyroidism and ophthalmopathy. Each CDR3 protein gets one entry after TCRdb re-called the multiplex PCR reads with MiXCR. The sample contains almost 600,000 distinct CDR3 sequences, more than 45% of which appear only once. Material for sequencing was peripheral blood or thyroid tissue (not recorded which). Receptors originate from a woman under 30 with Graves' hyperthyroidism. Both conserved end residues are trimmed from each CDR3. A D gene is named only where the DNA matches it firmly. The size field is filled for only some rows; it gives once, few, many or a size class.

v_call,clone_size,j_call,d_call,cdr3_aa
TRBV7-9,few,TRBJ2-5,TRBD2,ARLAGLDVETQY
TRBV10-3,-,TRBJ2-5,TRBD1,ATTGTGGETQY
TRBV29-1,-,TRBJ2-5,TRBD2,SVQGGSTQY
TRBV3-1,-,TRBJ2-7,TRBD2,AGSPGGGRAPEQY
TRBV19,many,TRBJ1-4,-,ASTGTRTREKLF
TRBV2,many,TRBJ1-4,-,ASSERENEKLF
TRBV29-1,-,TRBJ2-7,-,SAGAGDYEQY
TRBV11-2,many,TRBJ2-7,-,ASSLDLAGPYEQY
TRBV7-8,many,TRBJ1-1,-,ASSLEESNTEAF
TRBV2,many,TRBJ1-3,-,ASRPQSSGNTIY